This T cell receptor (beta chain) is from a study of blood T cell repertoires in COVID-19. The CDR3 is 17 residues long. V was pared by 0 bases and J by 3 bases, with 0 bases of the junction left unmatched. CDR1 and CDR2 (germline): MRHNA, SNTAGT. The method was immunoSEQ multiplex PCR; TCRdb's version includes in-frame clones alone and lacks a portion of them. Of roughly 180,000 clones listed, 84% are singletons. Sequenced input: peripheral blood. The genes are TRBV6-4 and TRBJ2-1; 15 nucleotides agree with TRBD2. The receptor was isolated from a human donor in a cohort sampled during active COVID-19. In DNA form, the CDR3 reads TGTGCCAGCAGTGACTCGGGACTAGCGGGGGGCTACAATGAGCAGTTCTTC. This translates into CASSDSGLAGGYNEQFF.